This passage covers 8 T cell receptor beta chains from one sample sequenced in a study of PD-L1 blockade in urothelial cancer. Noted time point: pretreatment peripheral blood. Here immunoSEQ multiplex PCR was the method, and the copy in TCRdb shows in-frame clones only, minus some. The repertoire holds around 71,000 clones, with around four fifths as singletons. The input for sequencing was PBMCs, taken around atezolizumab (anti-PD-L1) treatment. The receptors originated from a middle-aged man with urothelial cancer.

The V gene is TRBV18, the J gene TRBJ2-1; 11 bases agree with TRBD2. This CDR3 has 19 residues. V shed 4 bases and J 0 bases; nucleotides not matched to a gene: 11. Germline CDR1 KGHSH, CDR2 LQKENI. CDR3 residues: CASSLVAGGPGSSYNEQFF. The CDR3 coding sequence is TGTGCCAGCTCACTAGTAGCGGGAGGGCCCGGAAGCTCCTACAATGAGCAGTTCTTC. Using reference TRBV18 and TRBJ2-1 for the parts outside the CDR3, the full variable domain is NAGVMQNPRHLVRRRGQEARLRCSPMKGHSHVYWYRQLPEEGLKFMVYLQKENIIDESGMPKERFSAEFPKEGPSILRIQQVVRGDSAAYFCASSLVAGGPGSSYNEQFFGPGTRLTVL.

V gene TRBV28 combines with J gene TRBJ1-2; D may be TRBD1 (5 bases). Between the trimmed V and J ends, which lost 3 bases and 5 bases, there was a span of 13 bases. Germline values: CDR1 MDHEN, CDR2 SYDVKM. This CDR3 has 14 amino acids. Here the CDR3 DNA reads TGTGCCAGCAGTTTTAATTCAGGGATTTATGGCTACACCTTC. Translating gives CASSFNSGIYGYTF.

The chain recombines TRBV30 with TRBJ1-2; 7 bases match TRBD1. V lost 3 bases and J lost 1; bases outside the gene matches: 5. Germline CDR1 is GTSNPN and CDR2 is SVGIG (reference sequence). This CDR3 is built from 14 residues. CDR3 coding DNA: TGTGCCTGGAGAAGGGACAGTCGTAACTATGGCTACACCTTC. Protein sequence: CAWRRDSRNYGYTF.

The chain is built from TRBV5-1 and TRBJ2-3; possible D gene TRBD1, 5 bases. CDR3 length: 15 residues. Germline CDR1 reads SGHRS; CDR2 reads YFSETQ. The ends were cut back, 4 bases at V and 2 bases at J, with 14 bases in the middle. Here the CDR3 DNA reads TGCGCCAGCAGCCAGTCCAGGGCGGACACAGATACGCAGTATTTT. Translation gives CASSQSRADTDTQYF.

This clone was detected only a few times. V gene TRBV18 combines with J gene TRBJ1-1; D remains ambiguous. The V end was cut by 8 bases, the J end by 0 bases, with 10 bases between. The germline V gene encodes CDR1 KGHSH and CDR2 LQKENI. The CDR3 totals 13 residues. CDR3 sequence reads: CASHVALNTEAFF. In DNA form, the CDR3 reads TGTGCCAGCCACGTGGCTTTGAACACTGAAGCTTTCTTT.

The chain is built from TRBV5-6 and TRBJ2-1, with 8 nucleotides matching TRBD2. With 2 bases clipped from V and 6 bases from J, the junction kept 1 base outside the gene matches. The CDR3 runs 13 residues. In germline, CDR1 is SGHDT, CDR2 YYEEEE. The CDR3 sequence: CASSFGTSNEQFF. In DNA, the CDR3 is TGTGCCAGCAGCTTTGGGACTAGCAATGAGCAGTTCTTC.

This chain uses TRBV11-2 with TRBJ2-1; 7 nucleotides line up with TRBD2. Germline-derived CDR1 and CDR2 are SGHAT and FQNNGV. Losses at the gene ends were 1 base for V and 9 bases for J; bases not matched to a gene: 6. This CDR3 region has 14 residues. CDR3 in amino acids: CASSLGRELVEQFF. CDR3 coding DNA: TGTGCCAGCAGCTTAGGGCGGGAGTTAGTTGAGCAGTTCTTC.

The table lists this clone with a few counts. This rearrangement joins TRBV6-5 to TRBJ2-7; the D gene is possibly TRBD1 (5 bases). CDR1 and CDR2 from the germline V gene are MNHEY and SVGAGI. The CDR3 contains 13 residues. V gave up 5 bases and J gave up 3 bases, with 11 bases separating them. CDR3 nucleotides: TGTGCCAGCAGTGGAACCGACAGCTACGAGCAGTACTTC. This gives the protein CASSGTDSYEQYF.